The sequence of this T cell receptor (beta chain) was determined in a study of neurological immune-mediated disorders. The sample holds many counts of this clonotype. With 10-nucleotide random UMIs, 5'RACE was used to make the cDNA. Each CDR3 protein is one row after TCRdb ran MiXCR on the 5' RACE reads. The sample shows under 35,000 distinct CDR3 sequences, roughly 23% of them seen only once. The sorted-subset TCR libraries were prepared using 1 million CD4+ or CD8+ T cells as the starting material. The CDR3 spans 16 residues. The junction had 8 bases not matched to a gene; V was cut back by 3 bases and J by 7 bases. The germline V gene has CDR1 KGHSH and CDR2 LQKENI.

This TCR was recovered from a man in his forties or fifties with HTLV-1-associated myelopathy (HAM/TSP). Sequenced sample: CD4+ T cells from blood. The V call is TRBV18, the J call TRBJ2-1; 11 positions agree with TRBD2. Here the CDR3 reads CASSPTTSGIWNEQFF. The CDR3 DNA reads as TGTGCCAGCTCACCGACGACTAGCGGGATATGGAATGAGCAGTTCTTC.